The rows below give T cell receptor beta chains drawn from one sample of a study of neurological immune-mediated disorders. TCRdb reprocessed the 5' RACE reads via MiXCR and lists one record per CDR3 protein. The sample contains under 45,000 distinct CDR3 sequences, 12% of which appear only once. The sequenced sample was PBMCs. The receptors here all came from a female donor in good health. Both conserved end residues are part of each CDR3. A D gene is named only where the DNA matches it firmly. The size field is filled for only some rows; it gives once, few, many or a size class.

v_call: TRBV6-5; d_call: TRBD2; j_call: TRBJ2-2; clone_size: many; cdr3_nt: TGTGCCAGCCGCCGGGGGGCGAACACCGGGGAGCTGTTTTTT; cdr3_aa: CASRRGANTGELFF
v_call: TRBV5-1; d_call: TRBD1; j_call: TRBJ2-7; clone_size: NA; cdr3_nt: TGCGCCAGCAGCTTGGAGGCCGGGACAGGGGCAGGCGAGCAGTACTTC; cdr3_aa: CASSLEAGTGAGEQYF
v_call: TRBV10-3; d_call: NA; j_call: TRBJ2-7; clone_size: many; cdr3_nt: TGTGCCACCCAACGTCACGCTGGGTCCCACGAGCAGTACTTC; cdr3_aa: CATQRHAGSHEQYF
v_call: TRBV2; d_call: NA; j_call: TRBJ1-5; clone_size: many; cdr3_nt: TGTGCCAGCACCCAGGAGGGGCGGGTGAGCAATCAGCCCCAGCATTTT; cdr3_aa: CASTQEGRVSNQPQHF
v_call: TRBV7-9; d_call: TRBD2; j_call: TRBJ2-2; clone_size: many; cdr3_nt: TGTGCCAGCAGTATTCCTAGCGGGGACGATACCGGGGAGCTGTTTTTT; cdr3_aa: CASSIPSGDDTGELFF
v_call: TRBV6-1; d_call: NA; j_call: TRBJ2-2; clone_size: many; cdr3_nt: TGTGCCAGCAGGATTAAAGAAGCCGGGGAGCTGTTTTTT; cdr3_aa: CASRIKEAGELFF
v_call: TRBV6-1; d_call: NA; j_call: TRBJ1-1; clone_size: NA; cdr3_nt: TGTGCCAGCAGTGATACGGGTAAAGCTTTCTTT; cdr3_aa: CASSDTGKAFF
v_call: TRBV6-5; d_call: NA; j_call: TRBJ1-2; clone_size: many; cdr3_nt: TGTGCCAGCAGTACAGGGAATGGCTACACCTTC; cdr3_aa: CASSTGNGYTF
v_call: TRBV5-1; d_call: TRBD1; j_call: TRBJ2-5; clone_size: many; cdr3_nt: TGCGCCAGCACCCGGGGGACAGGGGAAGAGACCCAGTACTTC; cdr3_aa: CASTRGTGEETQYF
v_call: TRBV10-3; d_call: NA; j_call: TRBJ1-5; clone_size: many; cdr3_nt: TGTGCCATCAGTGACCCCGGAGGGGGGCGCGGCAATCAGCCCCAGCATTTT; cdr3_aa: CAISDPGGGRGNQPQHF
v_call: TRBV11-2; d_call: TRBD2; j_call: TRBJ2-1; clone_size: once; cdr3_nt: TGTGCCAGCAGCTACGGGCGGGAGCGAGAGCAGTTCTTC; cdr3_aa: CASSYGREREQFF
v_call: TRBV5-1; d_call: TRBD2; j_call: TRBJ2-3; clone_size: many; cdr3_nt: TGCGCCAGCAGCTTGAGCGGGGAATACACAGATACGCAGTATTTT; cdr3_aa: CASSLSGEYTDTQYF
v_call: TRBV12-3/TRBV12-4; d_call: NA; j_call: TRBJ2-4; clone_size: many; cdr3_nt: TGTGCCAGCAGTCGGGACGGAGGGCCCAAAAACATTCAGTACTTC; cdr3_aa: CASSRDGGPKNIQYF
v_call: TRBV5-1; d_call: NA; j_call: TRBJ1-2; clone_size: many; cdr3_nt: TGCGCCAGCAGCTTGTCCCAAACAGCTTCCTATGGCTACACCTTC; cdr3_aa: CASSLSQTASYGYTF
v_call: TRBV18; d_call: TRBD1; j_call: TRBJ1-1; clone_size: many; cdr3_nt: TGTGCCAGCTCACGCGACAGGGGAAACACTGAAGCTTTCTTT; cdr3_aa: CASSRDRGNTEAFF
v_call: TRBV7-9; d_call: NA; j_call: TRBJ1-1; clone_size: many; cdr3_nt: TGTGCCAGCAGCCCCTCGGGGGCGAGGGGCACTGAAGCTTTCTTT; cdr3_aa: CASSPSGARGTEAFF
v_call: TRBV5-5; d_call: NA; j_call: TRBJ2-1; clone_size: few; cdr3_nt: TGTGCCAGCAGCTCCCTTCCGGACAATGAGCAGTTCTTC; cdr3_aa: CASSSLPDNEQFF
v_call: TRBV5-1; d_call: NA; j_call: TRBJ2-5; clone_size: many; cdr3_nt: TGCGCCAGCAGCTTGGTCGGGGTTGGAGAGACCCAGTACTTC; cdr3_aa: CASSLVGVGETQYF